Presented here are 27 T cell receptor beta chains from one specimen sequenced in a study of blood T cell repertoires in COVID-19. Here immunoSEQ multiplex PCR was the method, and the copy in TCRdb shows in-frame clones only, minus some. The sample has about 300,000 clones, 90% seen once. Sequencing used PBMCs or T cells enriched from blood (not recorded which). The source is a woman between 25 and 40 years old who had recovered from COVID-19.

V is TRBV30 and J is TRBJ1-5; 7 nucleotides match TRBD1. CDR1 is GTSNPN and CDR2 is SVGIG in the germline V gene (reference sequence). V was clipped by 5 bases and J by 2 bases; unmatched bases: 3. The CDR3 covers 13 residues. The CDR3 coding sequence is TGTGCCTGGGGGGGGACAGGCAATCAGCCCCAGCATTTT. Protein: CAWGGTGNQPQHF. Full variable domain (missing parts from reference TRBV30 and TRBJ1-5): SQTIHQWPATLVQPVGSPLSLECTVEGTSNPNLYWYRQAAGRGLQLLFYSVGIGQISSEVPQNLSASRPQDRQFILSSKKLLLSDSGFYLCAWGGTGNQPQHFGDGTRLSIL.

The chain has TRBV27 and TRBJ1-2; the D is unclear. Germline values: CDR1 MNHEY, CDR2 SMNVEV (reference sequence). This CDR3 region has 14 residues. Trimming removed 4 bases from V and 2 bases from J, with 11 bases in between. The CDR3 DNA reads as TGTGCCAGCAGTTACGGCCTCGGGAACTATGGCTACACCTTC. It is translated as CASSYGLGNYGYTF.

The chain recombines TRBV30 with TRBJ1-1, with D perhaps matching TRBD1 (5 bases). Germline V gives CDR1 GTSNPN, CDR2 SVGIG (reference sequence). Trimming removed 3 bases from V and 11 bases from J, with 22 bases in between. The CDR3 runs 14 residues. The CDR3 sequence is CAWRTQGGSRVAFF. CDR3 DNA sequence: TGTGCCTGGAGAACTCAGGGAGGCAGTCGTGTGGCTTTCTTT.

This clone was picked up a small number of times. The V call is TRBV16, the J call TRBJ1-2; TRBD1 aligns across 10 bases. Germline CDR1 reads KGHSY; CDR2 reads FQNENV. This CDR3 is 14 amino acids long. V gave up 2 bases and J gave up 6 bases; unmatched junction bases: 3. The CDR3 is CASSQRDRGHGYTF. CDR3 in DNA: TGTGCCAGCAGCCAAAGGGACAGGGGCCATGGCTACACCTTC. The whole variable domain, filled in from reference TRBV16 and TRBJ1-2, reads GEEVAQTPKHLVRGEGQKAKLYCAPIKGHSYVFWYQQVLKNEFKFLISFQNENVFDETGMPKERFSAKCLPNSPCSLEIQATKLEDSAVYFCASSQRDRGHGYTFGSGTRLTVV.

The chain is built from TRBV15 and TRBJ2-1; 8 bases match TRBD1. Germline CDR1 and CDR2: LNHNV and YYDKDF (reference sequence). The CDR3 runs 18 residues. J was trimmed by 4 bases and V by 5 bases; bases with no gene match: 16. The CDR3 sequence is CATSSLRGRLGRYNEQFF. CDR3 nucleotides: TGTGCCACCAGCTCCCTCAGGGGGCGGCTGGGCAGGTACAATGAGCAGTTCTTC.

V and J are TRBV24-1 and TRBJ2-3, with a tentative D call TRBD2 (5 bases). Trimming shortened V by 6 bases and J by 4 bases, and 13 bases separated the two germline ends. The CDR3 is 14 residues long. Germline CDR1 is KGHDR and CDR2 is SFDVKD. CDR3 in amino acids: CATSLSLVADTQYF. The CDR3 nucleotides are TGTGCCACCAGTCTCTCACTAGTGGCAGATACGCAGTATTTT.

This clone was observed once. This sequence joins TRBV24-1 and TRBJ2-2; D is possibly TRBD1 (6 bases). Trimming stripped 9 bases from V and 2 bases from J, with 12 bases between. The CDR3 is 14 amino acids. Germline lookup yields CDR1 KGHDR and CDR2 SFDVKD. Here the CDR3 reads CATQGTINTGELFF. In DNA, the CDR3 is TGTGCCACCCAGGGGACGATTAACACCGGGGAGCTGTTTTTT.

This chain links TRBV7-6 with TRBJ2-7, with TRBD1 matching over 10 bases. The CDR3 consists of 15 residues. V gave up 5 bases and J gave up 4 bases; unmatched junction bases: 8. From germline, CDR1 is SGHVS and CDR2 FNYEAQ. Here the CDR3 reads CASSLGGQGSYEQYF. In DNA, the CDR3 is TGTGCCAGCAGCCTGGGGGGACAGGGGTCATACGAGCAGTACTTC.

The chain uses TRBV9 and TRBJ2-1; 9 nucleotides agree with TRBD2. This CDR3 has 15 residues. Trimming cost V 6 bases and J 5 bases; bases outside gene matches: 9. Germline assignment: CDR1 SGDLS and CDR2 YYNGEE. In nucleotides, the CDR3 is TGTGCCAGCACCATTAGCGGGAGTCCCCACAATGAGCAGTTCTTC. Protein product: CASTISGSPHNEQFF. Full variable domain (missing parts from reference TRBV9 and TRBJ2-1): DSGVTQTPKHLITATGQRVTLRCSPRSGDLSVYWYQQSLDQGLQFLIQYYNGEERAKGNILERFSAQQFPDLHSELNLSSLELGDSALYFCASTISGSPHNEQFFGPGTRLTVL.

This chain joins TRBV28 and TRBJ2-6; D possibly corresponds to TRBD2 (6 bases). The germline V gene has CDR1 MDHEN and CDR2 SYDVKM. Trimming took 3 bases from V and 0 from J, leaving 12 bases between them. The CDR3 is 17 amino acids. CDR3 in amino acids: CASSFGGLNSGANVLTF. CDR3 nucleotide sequence: TGTGCCAGCAGTTTTGGGGGACTTAACTCTGGGGCCAACGTCCTGACTTTC.

The rearrangement links TRBV7-2 to TRBJ2-2; D remains unclear. Germline CDR1 reads SGHTA; CDR2 reads FQGNSA. With 0 bases removed from V and 6 bases from J, the gap between germline ends came to 11 bases. The CDR3 extends over 15 amino acids. This CDR3 reads CASSLAPSQSGELFF. The DNA for the CDR3 is TGTGCCAGCAGCTTAGCTCCATCCCAGTCCGGGGAGCTGTTTTTT.

The chain carries TRBV18 and TRBJ2-7; tentative D call: TRBD2 (5 bases). Germline lookup yields CDR1 KGHSH and CDR2 LQKENI. CDR3 length: 14 residues. V was shortened by 1 base and J by 2 bases, with 9 bases between the two germline ends. The chain's CDR3 is CASSPRTGTYEQYF. CDR3 nucleotides: TGTGCCAGCTCACCACGAACGGGAACCTACGAGCAGTACTTC.

The chain uses TRBV19 and TRBJ2-1, with 7 bases lining up with TRBD2. There are 13 residues in the CDR3. Losses at the gene ends were 1 base for V and 8 bases for J; bases not matched to a gene: 2. The germline CDR1 and CDR2 sequences are LNHDA and SQIVND (reference sequence). The CDR3 here is CASSIGTRDEQFF. The DNA for the CDR3 is TGTGCCAGTAGTATAGGGACTAGGGATGAGCAGTTCTTC.

The table lists this clone with a few counts. This chain joins TRBV12-3 or TRBV12-4 and TRBJ2-3; D unclear. V lost 5 bases to trimming and J lost 4 bases, with 7 bases between them. This CDR3 has 12 amino acids. The CDR3 reads CASSPYPDTQYF. The CDR3 DNA sequence: TGTGCCAGCAGTCCCTACCCAGATACGCAGTATTTT.

The CDR3 sequence: CASSRGGSDYNEQFF. CDR3 nucleotides: TGTGCCAGCAGCCGCGGTGGTTCCGATTACAATGAGCAGTTCTTC. The chain carries TRBV7-3 and TRBJ2-1; D gene unclear. CDR3 length: 15 amino acids. Germline CDR1 and CDR2: SGHTA and FQGTGA. The V and J ends lost 5 bases and 4 bases respectively, with 15 bases between them.

The chain couples TRBV5-1 to TRBJ1-1; D not resolved. This CDR3 region has 13 residues. V was cut by 0 bases and J by 7 bases, with 10 bases left in between. Germline V CDR1 and CDR2: SGHRS, YFSETQ. This CDR3 is CASSLAGAYEAFF. In DNA, the CDR3 is TGCGCCAGCAGCTTGGCCGGAGCATATGAAGCTTTCTTT.

To note about this clone: The same CDR3 is also encoded by other DNA sequences in this sample. J is TRBJ1-5 and V is TRBV3-1 (or the pseudogene TRBV3-2); D is perhaps TRBD1 (6 bases). Germline-derived CDR1 and CDR2 are LGHDT and YNNKEL (reference sequence). V lost 3 bases to trimming and J lost 3 bases, with 12 bases between them. The CDR3 consists of 15 residues. Here the CDR3 DNA reads TGTGCCAGCAGCCAGTCCGGGGGGCCCAATCAGCCCCAGCATTTT. It codes for CASSQSGGPNQPQHF.

The chain couples TRBV28 to TRBJ1-6; 7 bases align to TRBD1. CDR1 is MDHEN, CDR2 SYDVKM, per germline. This CDR3 region has 13 residues. Losses at the gene ends were 6 bases for V and 7 bases for J; bases not matched to a gene: 3. The CDR3 is CASSDRVNSPLHF. DNA of the CDR3: TGTGCCAGCAGCGACAGGGTCAATTCACCCCTCCACTTT. The whole variable domain, filled in from reference TRBV28 and TRBJ1-6, reads DVKVTQSSRYLVKRTGEKVFLECVQDMDHENMFWYRQDPGLGLRLIYFSYDVKMKEKGDIPEGYSVSREKKERFSLILESASTNQTSMYLCASSDRVNSPLHFGNGTRLTVT.

V and J are TRBV5-1 and TRBJ2-1; D possibly corresponds to TRBD1 (5 bases). CDR3 length equals 14 residues. Germline CDR1 is SGHRS and CDR2 is YFSETQ. V was trimmed by 4 bases and J by 9 bases, leaving 17 bases between them. For the CDR3, the DNA is TGCGCCAGCAGCGCCGGGCAGGGTACGGTTGAGCAGTTCTTC. Amino acid sequence: CASSAGQGTVEQFF.

The rearrangement joins TRBV27 to TRBJ1-2; no reliable D call. Germline V gives CDR1 MNHEY, CDR2 SMNVEV (reference sequence). The CDR3 runs to 14 residues. V lost 2 bases, J lost 2 bases, and 9 bases lay in between. DNA for the CDR3: TGTGCCAGCAGTTTAGTTGCGGGAAACTATGGCTACACCTTC. This translates into CASSLVAGNYGYTF.

The chain employs TRBV27 and TRBJ1-5, with a possible D match to TRBD1 (5 bases). Trimming removed 2 bases from V and 3 bases from J, with 8 bases in between. Germline assignment: CDR1 MNHEY and CDR2 SMNVEV (reference sequence). The CDR3 totals 14 residues. The CDR3 here is CASSLGGVNQPQHF. CDR3 nucleotides: TGTGCCAGCAGTTTAGGGGGGGTCAATCAGCCCCAGCATTTT.

This CDR3 reads CASSPSLGGAGGRDEQFF. The CDR3 DNA sequence: TGTGCCAGCAGCCCCTCCTTGGGGGGGGCGGGAGGGCGGGATGAGCAGTTCTTC. The chain is built from TRBV9 and TRBJ2-1; TRBD2 matches 9 bases. The germline CDR1 and CDR2 sequences are SGDLS and YYNGEE. This CDR3 spans 18 amino acids. V lost 4 bases, J lost 8 bases, and 19 bases stayed unmatched.

V usage is TRBV5-1 and J usage is TRBJ1-1; a weak D match, TRBD1 (6 bases). Germline-derived CDR1 and CDR2 are SGHRS and YFSETQ. Trimming stripped 5 bases from V and 4 bases from J, with 12 bases between. The length of the CDR3 is 13 residues. Here the CDR3 reads CASRLQQGTEAFF. The CDR3, as DNA: TGCGCCAGCAGGCTCCAACAGGGCACTGAAGCTTTCTTT.

This sequence joins TRBV5-5 and TRBJ2-1; weak D call: TRBD2 (5 bases). Trimming took 3 bases from V and 10 from J, leaving 20 bases between them. Germline assignment: CDR1 SGHKS and CDR2 YYEKEE (reference sequence). The CDR3 contains 15 residues. The CDR3 protein is CASSYTRSALREQFF. In DNA, the CDR3 is TGTGCCAGCAGCTATACTAGATCGGCATTGCGGGAGCAGTTCTTC.

This clone occurred once. The chain combines TRBV9 with TRBJ2-7; no definite D call. Trimming removed 3 bases at V and 2 bases at J, with 12 bases between. The CDR3 totals 14 residues. The V gene's germline CDR1 is SGDLS and CDR2 YYNGEE. CDR3 sequence reads: CASSADPGTYEQYF. The CDR3 DNA follows: TGTGCCAGCAGCGCGGATCCAGGAACCTACGAGCAGTACTTC.

The V gene is TRBV4-1, the J gene TRBJ2-7; D not certain. Germline V gene data show CDR1 as MGHRA and CDR2 as YSYEKL. V lost 0 bases and J lost 2, with 8 bases in between. The CDR3 has 14 residues. The CDR3 sequence is CASSQDAAAYEQYF. Here the CDR3 DNA reads TGCGCCAGCAGCCAAGATGCGGCAGCCTACGAGCAGTACTTC.

This chain uses TRBV11-2 with TRBJ2-5; 7 bases align to TRBD2. The germline gives CDR1 SGHAT, CDR2 FQNNGV. J was trimmed by 1 base and V by 1 base; bases with no gene match: 6. The CDR3 is 16 residues long. CDR3 residues: CASSLAWASGQETQYF. In DNA, the CDR3 is TGTGCCAGCAGCTTAGCGTGGGCTAGCGGCCAAGAGACCCAGTACTTC.